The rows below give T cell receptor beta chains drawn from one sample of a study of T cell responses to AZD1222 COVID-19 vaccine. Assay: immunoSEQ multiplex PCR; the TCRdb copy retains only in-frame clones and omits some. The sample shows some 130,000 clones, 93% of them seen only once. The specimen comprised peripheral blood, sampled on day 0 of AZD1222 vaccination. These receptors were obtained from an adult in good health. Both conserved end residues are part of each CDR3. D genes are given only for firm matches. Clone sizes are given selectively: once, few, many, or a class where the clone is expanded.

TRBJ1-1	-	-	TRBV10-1	CASSESTGERRAFF	TGCGCCAGCAGTGAGTCGACCGGGGAAAGAAGGGCTTTCTTT
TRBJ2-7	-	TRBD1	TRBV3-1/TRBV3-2	CASSQDPQGAYEQYF	TGTGCCAGCAGCCAAGATCCGCAGGGGGCCTACGAGCAGTACTTC
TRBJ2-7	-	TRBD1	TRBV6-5	CASSGTGGREQYF	TGTGCCAGCTCCGGGACAGGGGGACGGGAGCAGTACTTC
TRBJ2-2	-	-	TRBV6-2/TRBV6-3	CASSNERGIGNTGELFF	TGTGCCAGCAGTAACGAACGGGGAATCGGAAACACCGGGGAGCTGTTTTTT
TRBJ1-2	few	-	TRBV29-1	CSVVTGKFYGYTF	TGCAGCGTTGTAACAGGAAAATTTTATGGCTACACCTTC
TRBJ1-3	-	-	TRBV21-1	CASSKVPVSGNTIYF	TGTGCCAGCAGCAAAGTTCCGGTCTCTGGAAACACCATATATTTT
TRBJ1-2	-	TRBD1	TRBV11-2	CASSLVQRGQGYGYTF	TGTGCCAGCAGCTTAGTCCAAAGGGGACAGGGTTATGGCTACACCTTC
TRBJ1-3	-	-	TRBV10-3	CAISRQSLSGNTIYF	TGTGCCATCAGTAGACAGTCTCTCTCTGGAAACACCATATATTTT
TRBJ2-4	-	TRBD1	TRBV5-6	CASTRQGIYIQYF	TGTGCCAGCACTCGACAGGGGATTTACATTCAGTACTTC
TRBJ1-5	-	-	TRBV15	CATSRDYIQANQPQHF	TGTGCCACCAGCAGAGATTATATCCAAGCCAATCAGCCCCAGCATTTT
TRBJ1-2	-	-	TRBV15	CATSRDGTWVGLDYGYTF	TGTGCCACCAGCAGAGACGGGACTTGGGTGGGCCTCGACTATGGCTACACCTTC
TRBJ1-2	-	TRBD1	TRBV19	CASKRDRVSNYGYTF	TGTGCCAGTAAAAGGGACAGGGTTTCTAACTATGGCTACACCTTC
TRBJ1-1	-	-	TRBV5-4	CASSLSWTTEAFF	TGTGCCAGCAGCTTATCTTGGACAACTGAAGCTTTCTTT
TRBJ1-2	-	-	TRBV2	CASSHTDDYGYTF	TGTGCCAGCAGTCACACGGACGATTATGGCTACACCTTC
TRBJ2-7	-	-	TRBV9	CASSGTETYEQYF	TGTGCCAGCAGTGGGACCGAGACCTACGAGCAGTACTTC
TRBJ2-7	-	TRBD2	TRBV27	CASSLFGLAGAGEQYF	TGTGCCAGCAGTTTATTCGGACTAGCGGGAGCGGGCGAGCAGTACTTC
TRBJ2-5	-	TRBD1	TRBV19	CASSRQGSGTQYF	TGTGCCAGTAGTAGACAGGGTTCTGGGACCCAGTACTTC
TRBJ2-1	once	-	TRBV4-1	CASSQETSGQGRGEQFF	TGCGCCAGCAGCCAAGAGACCTCGGGGCAGGGGAGGGGTGAGCAGTTCTTC
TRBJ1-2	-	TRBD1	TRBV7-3	CASSLSGQVSYGYTF	TGTGCCAGCAGCTTATCGGGACAGGTTTCCTATGGCTACACCTTC
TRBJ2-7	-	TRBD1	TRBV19	CASSIGTVSYEQYF	TGTGCCAGTAGTATTGGGACAGTATCCTACGAGCAGTACTTC
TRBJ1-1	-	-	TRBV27	CASSLYYGAPGTEAFF	TGTGCCAGCAGTTTATATTATGGGGCGCCAGGGACTGAAGCTTTCTTT
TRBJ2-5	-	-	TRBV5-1	CASKGKVWETQYF	TGCGCCAGCAAGGGCAAAGTTTGGGAGACCCAGTACTTC
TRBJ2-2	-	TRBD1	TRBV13	CASSLDRGHPGELFF	TGTGCCAGCAGCTTGGACAGGGGGCATCCCGGGGAGCTGTTTTTT
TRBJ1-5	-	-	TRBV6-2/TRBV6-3	CASSLQWGGSNQPQHF	TGTGCCAGCAGTCTGCAATGGGGCGGTAGCAATCAGCCCCAGCATTTT
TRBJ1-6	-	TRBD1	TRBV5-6	CASSLDGTGDSPLHF	TGTGCCAGCAGCTTGGACGGGACAGGGGACTCACCCCTCCACTTT
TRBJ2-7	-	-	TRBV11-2	CASSLSVGWGEQYF	TGTGCCAGCAGCTTAAGTGTTGGGTGGGGCGAGCAGTACTTC
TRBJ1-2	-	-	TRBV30	CAWTGPNRSGYTF	TGTGCCTGGACTGGCCCAAACAGGTCCGGCTACACCTTC
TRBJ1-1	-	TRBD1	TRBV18	CASTPLGQEYTEAFF	TGTGCCAGCACCCCCCTGGGACAGGAGTACACTGAAGCTTTCTTT
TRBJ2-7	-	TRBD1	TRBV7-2	CASSRDRAGSEQYF	TGTGCCAGCAGCCGCGACAGGGCGGGCTCCGAGCAGTACTTC
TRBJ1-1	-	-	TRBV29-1	CSVGGLMNTEAFF	TGCAGCGTAGGCGGGTTAATGAACACTGAAGCTTTCTTT
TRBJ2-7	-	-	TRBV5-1	CASSPSGTIYEQYF	TGCGCCAGCAGCCCTTCCGGGACAATCTACGAGCAGTACTTC
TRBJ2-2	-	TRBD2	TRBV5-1	CASSLLGLAGGTGGGTGELFF	TGCGCCAGCAGCTTGCTCGGACTAGCGGGAGGAACCGGCGGGGGCACCGGGGAGCTGTTTTTT
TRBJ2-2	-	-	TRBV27	CASRDPDRNTGELFF	TGTGCCAGCAGGGACCCCGACAGGAACACCGGGGAGCTGTTTTTT
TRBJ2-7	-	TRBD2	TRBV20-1	CSASTLRTSGRLPSYEQYF	TGCAGTGCTAGTACCCTACGGACTAGCGGGAGATTACCCTCCTACGAGCAGTACTTC
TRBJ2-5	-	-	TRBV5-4	CASSLTAREQTQYF	TGTGCCAGCAGCTTGACGGCCAGGGAGCAGACCCAGTACTTC
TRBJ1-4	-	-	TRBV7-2	CASSYSVATNEKLFF	TGTGCCAGCAGCTATTCTGTTGCAACTAATGAAAAACTGTTTTTT